What follows describes a single T cell receptor beta chain. A read error may explain this, as a much larger clone is one base away. This specimen belongs to a study of blood T cells in healthy people across ages. Germline CDR1 reads SQVTM; CDR2 reads ANQGSEA. The CDR3 length is 14 residues. After removal of 5 bases from V and 11 bases from J, the junction contained 13 bases not matched to a gene. The second PCR ran about 6 to 11 cycles with a sample-barcoded 5' primer and J-beta primers. TCRdb passed the 5' RACE reads through MiXCR, listing each CDR3 protein once. The sample yields about 780,000 distinct CDR3 sequences, 46% seen once.

The clonotype originates from a man at least 80 years old in good health. Sequencing was carried out using blood. The chain couples TRBV29-1 to TRBJ2-5; 11 positions match TRBD2. This CDR3 reads CSVLGLAGPNEQYF. DNA of the CDR3: TGCAGCGTTCTCGGACTAGCGGGCCCCAATGAGCAGTACTTC.